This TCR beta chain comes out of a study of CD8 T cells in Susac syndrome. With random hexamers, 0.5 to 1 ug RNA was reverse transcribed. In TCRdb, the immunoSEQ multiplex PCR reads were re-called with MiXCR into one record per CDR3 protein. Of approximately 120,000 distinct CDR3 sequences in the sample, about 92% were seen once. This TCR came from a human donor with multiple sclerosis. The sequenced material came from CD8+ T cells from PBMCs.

CDR3 bases: TGTGCCAGCAGTCCACAGCGGTTTAGGGGTAATTCACCCCTCCACTTT. This translates into CASSPQRFRGNSPLHF. This sequence joins TRBV12-3 or TRBV12-4 and TRBJ1-6; D may be TRBD1 (5 bases). Trimming removed 5 bases from V and 6 bases from J, with 17 bases in between. There are 16 residues in the CDR3.